The 18 T cell receptor beta chains below come from one sample, sequenced in a study of cytomegalovirus exposure and HLA in healthy donors. The PCR used 60 Vbeta and 13 Jbeta primers. The protocol was immunoSEQ multiplex PCR, while the TCRdb copy is restricted to in-frame clones and leaves out a portion. The sample features 100,000 to 150,000 clones, with less than 2% in its top ten. Sequenced sample: PBMCs. The receptors were gathered from a woman aged 35 to 49 in good health and CMV-seronegative.

V is TRBV27 and J is TRBJ2-3; 10 bases agree with TRBD2. CDR3 length equals 19 residues. Germline lookup yields CDR1 MNHEY and CDR2 SMNVEV (reference sequence). Trimming took 3 bases from V and 6 from J; bases not matched to a gene: 18. CDR3: CASSFFGGVAGGTRDTQYF. Here the CDR3 DNA reads TGTGCCAGCAGTTTTTTCGGGGGGGTAGCGGGGGGAACCCGCGATACGCAGTATTTT.

This rearrangement joins TRBV7-9 to TRBJ2-5, with 13 bases aligning to TRBD2. The CDR3 runs 15 residues. CDR1 and CDR2 from the germline V gene are SEHNR and FQNEAQ (reference sequence). The trim removed 5 bases at V and 1 base at J, leaving 1 base unmatched. The CDR3 sequence: CASSRTSGGQETQYF. DNA of the CDR3: TGTGCCAGCAGCAGGACTAGCGGGGGCCAAGAGACCCAGTACTTC.

The chain has TRBV6-1 and TRBJ1-3, with a possible D match to TRBD1 (5 bases). Trimming pared 6 bases from V and 4 bases from J, leaving 13 bases between. The germline V gene has CDR1 MNHNS and CDR2 SASEGT. The CDR3 has 14 residues. Written as DNA, the CDR3 is TGTGCCAGCAGGGAGCTGACAGCAGGAAACACCATATATTTT. This sequence encodes CASRELTAGNTIYF.

The chain couples TRBV7-3 to TRBJ1-1; tentatively, D is TRBD1 (6 bases). V was trimmed by 5 bases and J by 6 bases, leaving 13 bases between them. The CDR3 covers 13 residues. Germline V gene sequence: CDR1 SGHTA, CDR2 FQGTGA. The CDR3 here is CASSVGTNSEAFF. CDR3 nucleotides: TGTGCCAGCAGCGTAGGGACAAACTCTGAAGCTTTCTTT.

This chain joins TRBV9 and TRBJ1-1; TRBD1 might be the D (5 bases). The V and J ends lost 0 bases and 10 bases respectively, with 16 bases between them. The germline CDR1 and CDR2 sequences are SGDLS and YYNGEE. The CDR3 loop spans 14 amino acids. This chain's CDR3 is CASSVDERLGGAFF. In nucleotides, the CDR3 is TGTGCCAGCAGCGTAGACGAGCGTTTGGGGGGAGCTTTCTTT.

This chain connects TRBV4-2 to TRBJ2-5; D is ambiguous. Germline-derived CDR1 and CDR2 are LGHNA and YNFKEQ. V was pared by 0 bases and J by 5 bases, with 10 bases between. This CDR3 is 14 amino acids long. CDR3 in DNA: TGTGCCAGCAGCCAAGAGTACCCGCGGGAGACCCAGTACTTC. Its protein is CASSQEYPRETQYF.

CDR3 in amino acids: CASSRGVTEGYTGELFF. Written as DNA, the CDR3 is TGTGCCAGCAGCCGAGGCGTGACGGAGGGCTACACCGGGGAGCTGTTTTTT. This chain joins TRBV11-1 and TRBJ2-2, with D possibly TRBD2 on 6 matching bases. The CDR3 spans 17 residues. CDR1 and CDR2 from the germline V gene are SGHAT and FQDESV (reference sequence). V gave up 5 bases and J gave up 3 bases, with 19 bases separating them.

This chain links TRBV5-4 with TRBJ1-1, with 8 bases aligning to TRBD1. Looked up from germline, CDR1 is SGHNT and CDR2 is YYREEE (reference sequence). CDR3 length: 15 amino acids. V trimming: 4 bases; J trimming: 4 bases; junction bases outside the gene matches: 9. DNA for the CDR3: TGTGCCAGCAGCCTGGGGGCTACAGGGGGCACTGAAGCTTTCTTT. It codes for CASSLGATGGTEAFF.

The CDR3 bases are TGTGCCAGCAGCCTGGGACACCGGGACGCTGAAGCTTTCTTT. It translates to CASSLGHRDAEAFF. The chain joins TRBV11-3 to TRBJ1-1, with D possibly matching TRBD1 (6 bases). CDR1 and CDR2 (germline): SGHNT, YENEEA. This CDR3 is built from 14 residues. Trimming left V 5 bases short and J 6 bases short, with 16 bases between. The entire variable domain, with the rest obtained from reference TRBV11-3 and TRBJ1-1, is as follows: EAGVVQSPRYKIIEKKQPVAFWCNPISGHNTLYWYLQNLGQGPELLIRYENEEAVDDSQLPKDRFSAERLKGVDSTLKIQPAELGDSAVYLCASSLGHRDAEAFFGQGTRLTVV.

J is TRBJ2-1 and V is TRBV7-2; 7 bases agree with TRBD1. The CDR3 spans 15 residues. V trimming: 0 bases; J trimming: 3 bases; junction bases outside the gene matches: 2. The germline V gene has CDR1 SGHTA and CDR2 FQGNSA. CDR3 amino acids: CASSLAGQYYNEQFF. Written as DNA, the CDR3 is TGTGCCAGCAGCTTAGCGGGACAGTACTACAATGAGCAGTTCTTC.

The rearrangement links TRBV5-1 to TRBJ2-1; 9 nucleotides line up with TRBD1. Germline V lookup: CDR1 SGHRS, CDR2 YFSETQ. The CDR3 extends over 17 amino acids. Losses at the gene ends were 2 bases for V and 10 bases for J; bases not matched to a gene: 16. The CDR3 protein is CASSFSGTGTPPGEQFF. In DNA form, the CDR3 reads TGCGCCAGCAGCTTCTCGGGGACAGGGACCCCTCCGGGGGAGCAGTTCTTC.

The chain carries TRBV6-6 and TRBJ1-2; 8 nucleotides align to TRBD1. The CDR3 is made up of 15 amino acids. Trimming took 4 bases from V and 0 from J; bases not matched to a gene: 4. CDR1 and CDR2 (germline): MNHNY, SVGAGI (reference sequence). This CDR3 is CASSWDRTSNYGYTF. The CDR3 DNA is TGTGCCAGCAGTTGGGACAGGACTTCTAACTATGGCTACACCTTC.

The chain combines TRBV7-9 with TRBJ1-1; D remains unclear. The CDR3 length is 12 residues. V was trimmed by 5 bases and J by 2 bases, leaving 6 bases between them. Germline V CDR1 and CDR2: SEHNR, FQNEAQ (reference sequence). CDR3 amino acids: CASSRINTEAFF. The CDR3 DNA reads TGTGCCAGCAGCCGTATTAACACTGAAGCTTTCTTT. Together with reference TRBV7-9 and TRBJ1-1, the CDR3 gives the full variable domain: DTGVSQNPRHKITKRGQNVTFRCDPISEHNRLYWYRQTLGQGPEFLTYFQNEAQLEKSRLLSDRFSAERPKGSFSTLEIQRTEQGDSAMYLCASSRINTEAFFGQGTRLTVV.

The J gene is TRBJ1-2, the V gene TRBV11-1; TRBD1 matches 8 bases. The length of the CDR3 is 15 residues. After removal of 3 bases from V and 7 bases from J, the junction contained 10 bases not matched to a gene. Germline CDR1 is SGHAT and CDR2 is FQDESV (reference sequence). The CDR3 region has the DNA TGTGCCAGCAGCTTTGGACAGGGAAGAGAAGGTGGCTACACCTTC. Its protein is CASSFGQGREGGYTF. The entire variable domain, with the rest obtained from reference TRBV11-1 and TRBJ1-2, is as follows: EAEVAQSPRYKITEKSQAVAFWCDPISGHATLYWYRQILGQGPELLVQFQDESVVDDSQLPKDRFSAERLKGVDSTLKIQPAELGDSAMYLCASSFGQGREGGYTFGSGTRLTVV.

The V gene is TRBV7-2, the J gene TRBJ2-3; TRBD1 might be the D (5 bases). CDR1 is SGHTA, CDR2 FQGNSA, per germline. Trimming took off 5 bases at V and 1 base at J, with 13 bases between the two ends. There are 15 residues in the CDR3. CDR3 in DNA: TGTGCCAGCAGCCCCTTAGTGACAGGCACAGATACGCAGTATTTT. This sequence encodes CASSPLVTGTDTQYF.

Of note for this clone: Relative to the germline gene, one junction end is altered; a read error may explain this. The chain combines TRBV2 with TRBJ1-6; possible D gene TRBD1, 5 bases. The germline gives CDR1 SNHLY, CDR2 FYNNEI. The CDR3 has 13 residues. CDR3 nucleotide sequence: TGTGCCAACAGTCCGGGGGAGGGTTCACCCCTCCACTTT. Translating it yields CANSPGEGSPLHF.

CDR3 in amino acids: CASSLRQTNYEQYF. Written as DNA, the CDR3 is TGTGCCAGCAGTTTACGTCAGACAAACTACGAGCAGTACTTC. The chain recombines TRBV27 with TRBJ2-7; D gene uncertain. Germline CDR1 and CDR2: MNHEY and SMNVEV (reference sequence). V lost 2 bases and J lost 3, with 11 bases in between. The CDR3 is made up of 14 amino acids.

The chain joins TRBV5-1 to TRBJ1-1; 12 bases match TRBD1. Unmatched junction bases numbered 10, after V lost 2 bases and J lost 5 bases. CDR1 is SGHRS and CDR2 is YFSETQ in the germline V gene. The CDR3 covers 17 residues. The DNA of the CDR3 is TGCGCCAGCAGCTTTCCGCGGGACAGGGGGCTGTGGACTGAAGCTTTCTTT. Amino acid sequence: CASSFPRDRGLWTEAFF.